The 21 T cell receptor beta chains below were found in one sample sequenced in a study of vaccination and CD4 T cells after COVID-19. These receptors have no identified antigens. Sequence data for DNA of cultured CD4+ T cells were generated by the Oncomine TCR Beta short-read assay. TCRdb used MiXCR to reprocess the PCR reads, holding one entry per CDR3 protein. The sample yields approximately 15,000 distinct CDR3 sequences, approximately 55% seen once. Treatment: roughly 11-day PBMC culture with coronavirus spike peptide pools or control peptides (ViraFEST assay). The starting material was CD4+ T cells from blood, cultured in vitro, obtained before SARS-CoV-2 vaccination. The receptors originated from a human donor who had recovered from COVID-19.

V gene TRBV28 combines with J gene TRBJ2-2, with D uncertain. V lost 6 bases to trimming and J lost 1 base, with 12 bases between them. Germline V lookup: CDR1 MDHEN, CDR2 SYDVKM. The CDR3 loop spans 15 amino acids. CDR3 sequence reads: CASRTETGNTGELFF. As DNA, the CDR3 is TGTGCCAGCAGAACCGAGACGGGGAACACCGGGGAGCTGTTTTTT.

V is TRBV5-4 and J is TRBJ2-3; D is possibly TRBD2 (6 bases). Germline V gene sequence: CDR1 SGHNT, CDR2 YYREEE (reference sequence). The CDR3 totals 16 residues. With 4 bases removed from V and 0 bases from J, the gap between germline ends came to 15 bases. The CDR3 sequence: CASSNGGLASTDTQYF. The CDR3 DNA reads as TGTGCCAGCAGCAACGGGGGACTGGCTAGCACAGATACGCAGTATTTT.

The chain is built from TRBV2 and TRBJ1-5; a possible D gene is TRBD1 (6 bases). The V gene lost 6 bases and the J gene lost 7 bases, with 22 bases spanning the gap. Germline values: CDR1 SNHLY, CDR2 FYNNEI. This CDR3 has 16 residues. The DNA for the CDR3 is TGTGCCAGCAGCCTGCTTGGCAGGGGCGGCGACCAGCCCCAGCATTTT. It yields the protein CASSLLGRGGDQPQHF.

This chain links TRBV14 with TRBJ2-3; D gene ambiguous. Germline assignment: CDR1 SGHDN and CDR2 FVKESK. The CDR3 consists of 16 residues. V lost 4 bases and J 1 base, leaving 15 bases between the germline ends. The CDR3 here is CASSPVGRWGTDTQYF. The CDR3 DNA sequence: TGTGCCAGCAGCCCCGTCGGCAGGTGGGGCACAGATACGCAGTATTTT.

In its sample, this clonotype was seen a few times. The chain is built from TRBV2 and TRBJ2-5; 11 positions match TRBD2. Germline CDR1 and CDR2: SNHLY and FYNNEI. The CDR3 spans 15 residues. After removal of 5 bases from V and 4 bases from J, the junction contained 6 bases not matched to a gene. CDR3 sequence: CASSRLAGKGETQYF. CDR3 sequence (DNA): TGTGCCAGCAGTCGACTAGCGGGAAAAGGAGAGACCCAGTACTTC.

CDR3 sequence (DNA): TGTGCCAGCAGTGAAGACAGGGGGGCAGAGACCCAGTACTTC. This translates into CASSEDRGAETQYF. The chain employs TRBV6-1 and TRBJ2-5, with 8 bases identical to TRBD1. Germline-derived CDR1 and CDR2 are MNHNS and SASEGT. The CDR3 is made up of 14 amino acids. The junction had 2 bases not matched to a gene; V was cut back by 1 base and J by 4 bases.

The genes are TRBV20-1 and TRBJ1-2, with 9 bases that match TRBD1. Trimming removed 4 bases from V and 7 bases from J; junction bases left unmatched: 16. CDR1 and CDR2 from the germline V gene are DFQATT and SNEGSKA (reference sequence). The CDR3 contains 16 residues. CDR3 sequence (DNA): TGCAGTGCTATCCCAACCCGACAGGGGGGATTAAGTGGCTACACCTTC. Translating gives CSAIPTRQGGLSGYTF.

The CDR3 reads CASIQAGTGSLSGYTF. The DNA of the CDR3 is TGTGCCAGCATCCAAGCGGGAACAGGATCCCTTAGTGGCTACACCTTC. The V and J genes are TRBV2 and TRBJ1-2; a possible D gene is TRBD1 (5 bases). The CDR3 runs to 16 residues. Trimming removed 7 bases from V and 7 bases from J, with 25 bases in between. Looked up from germline, CDR1 is SNHLY and CDR2 is FYNNEI.

The chain employs TRBV19 and TRBJ2-7; TRBD1 aligns across 8 bases. The CDR3 is made up of 13 amino acids. The germline gives CDR1 LNHDA, CDR2 SQIVND (reference sequence). V lost 6 bases and J lost 0; bases outside the gene matches: 1. DNA of the CDR3: TGTGCCAGTAGCGGACAGGGCTCCTACGAGCAGTACTTC. Its translation is CASSGQGSYEQYF.

The rearrangement uses TRBV20-1 and TRBJ2-1; 8 nucleotides align to TRBD2. Looked up from germline, CDR1 is DFQATT and CDR2 is SNEGSKA (reference sequence). The CDR3 spans 15 residues. Trimming took 6 bases from V and 9 from J; bases not matched to a gene: 16. The CDR3, as DNA: TGCAGTGCCACGGGGACGGGAGGGCCTGGGGTTGAGCAGTTCTTC. Protein product: CSATGTGGPGVEQFF.

This CDR3 is CSARVLTGDYSNQPQHF. The CDR3 coding sequence is TGCAGTGCTAGAGTATTAACAGGAGACTATAGCAATCAGCCCCAGCATTTT. The rearrangement joins TRBV20-1 to TRBJ1-5; possibly TRBD1 for D (5 bases). With 1 base removed from V and 0 bases from J, the gap between germline ends came to 16 bases. The germline CDR1 and CDR2 sequences are DFQATT and SNEGSKA (reference sequence). CDR3 length: 17 amino acids.

This clonotype has a handful of counts. The chain combines TRBV7-2 with TRBJ2-5; TRBD2 matches 9 bases. The CDR3 runs to 14 residues. V dropped 1 base and J dropped 3; count of bases not matched to a gene: 0. CDR1 and CDR2 from the germline V gene are SGHTA and FQGNSA. CDR3 DNA sequence: TGTGCCAGCAGCTTAGGACTAGCGGAAGAGACCCAGTACTTC. Amino acid sequence: CASSLGLAEETQYF.

The CDR3 loop is CSARTVRGYEQFF. The CDR3 DNA reads as TGCAGTGCTAGGACAGTTCGCGGGTATGAGCAGTTCTTC. The chain carries TRBV20-1 and TRBJ2-1, with D perhaps matching TRBD1 or TRBD2 (5 bases each). V dropped 3 bases and J dropped 8 bases, with 14 bases sitting between them. The CDR3 loop spans 13 amino acids. In germline, CDR1 is DFQATT, CDR2 SNEGSKA (reference sequence).

This clonotype showed up just a few times. The chain uses TRBV6-5 and TRBJ1-3; D possibly corresponds to TRBD1 (6 bases). The germline V gene has CDR1 MNHEY and CDR2 SVGAGI. This CDR3 is built from 14 residues. V lost 4 bases, J lost 8 bases, and 15 bases lay in between. The CDR3 DNA follows: TGTGCCAGCAGTTCAAGACAGGTTGGCGACACCATATATTTT. It encodes CASSSRQVGDTIYF.

The V gene is TRBV7-2, the J gene TRBJ2-2; the match to TRBD2 covers 8 bases. The CDR3 consists of 17 residues. The V gene's germline CDR1 is SGHTA and CDR2 FQGNSA. Trimming took 4 bases from V and 3 from J; bases not matched to a gene: 10. The CDR3 DNA is TGTGCCAGCAGCTCTTTCCAGCGGGGGAAACACACCGGGGAGCTGTTTTTT. Residues: CASSSFQRGKHTGELFF.

The chain recombines TRBV19 with TRBJ2-7, with D maybe TRBD1 (5 bases). The CDR3 spans 16 residues. Deletions cut 6 bases from V and 3 bases from J, with 21 bases between. Germline values: CDR1 LNHDA, CDR2 SQIVND (reference sequence). In nucleotides, the CDR3 is TGTGCCAGTAGGTCTTCTTTCCGACAGCCTGGCTACGAGCAGTACTTC. Amino acids: CASRSSFRQPGYEQYF. The entire variable domain, with the rest obtained from reference TRBV19 and TRBJ2-7, is as follows: DGGITQSPKYLFRKEGQNVTLSCEQNLNHDAMYWYRQDPGQGLRLIYYSQIVNDFQKGDIAEGYSVSREKKESFPLTVTSAQKNPTAFYLCASRSSFRQPGYEQYFGPGTRLTVT.

By frequency in the sample, this clonotype is medium-sized (0.01 to 0.1%). The rearrangement links TRBV11-2 to TRBJ2-5; no clear D. CDR3 size: 12 residues. The germline V gene has CDR1 SGHAT and CDR2 FQNNGV. V lost 3 bases, J lost 3 bases, and 5 bases lay in between. CDR3 in DNA: TGTGCCAGCAGCTTCAATAAAGAGACCCAGTACTTC. Translation: CASSFNKETQYF.

CDR3 nucleotide sequence: TGTGCCAGTGGGAGATCCGGACAGCACAATCAGCCCCAGCATTTT. Translation gives CASGRSGQHNQPQHF. The chain joins TRBV6-1 to TRBJ1-5; tentatively, D is TRBD1 (6 bases). Germline loops: CDR1 MNHNS, CDR2 SASEGT. The CDR3 is 15 residues long. V lost 9 bases and J 3 bases, leaving 18 bases between the germline ends.

In its sample, this clonotype was seen a few times. The chain has TRBV7-2 and TRBJ2-1, with 9 bases lining up with TRBD2. The CDR3 totals 16 residues. Germline loops: CDR1 SGHTA, CDR2 FQGNSA. Trimming took 5 bases from V and 10 from J; bases not matched to a gene: 15. The CDR3 sequence is CASSPPGLAFSREQFF. CDR3 coding DNA: TGTGCCAGCAGCCCCCCGGGACTAGCCTTTTCGCGCGAGCAGTTCTTC. Supplemented by reference TRBV7-2 and TRBJ2-1, the full variable domain reads GAGVSQSPSNKVTEKGKDVELRCDPISGHTALYWYRQSLGQGLEFLIYFQGNSAPDKSGLPSDRFSAERTGGSVSTLTIQRTQQEDSAVYLCASSPPGLAFSREQFFGPGTRLTVL.

This chain connects TRBV6-5 to TRBJ1-6; D unresolved. Germline V gene data show CDR1 as MNHEY and CDR2 as SVGAGI. Trimming cost V 0 bases and J 4 bases, with 13 bases left between them. The length of the CDR3 is 17 residues. This chain's CDR3 is CASSYSIPADYNSPLHF. CDR3 nucleotides: TGTGCCAGCAGTTACTCGATACCCGCAGATTATAATTCACCCCTCCACTTT.

There are a few counts of this clonotype. V gene TRBV2 combines with J gene TRBJ2-3; possibly TRBD1 for D (6 bases). V shed 10 bases and J shed 6 bases, with 17 bases lying between them. The CDR3 extends over 13 amino acids. In germline, CDR1 is SNHLY, CDR2 FYNNEI. The CDR3 DNA follows: TGTGCCACCCAGAGTCCAGGGGAGGATACGCAGTATTTT. Protein: CATQSPGEDTQYF.